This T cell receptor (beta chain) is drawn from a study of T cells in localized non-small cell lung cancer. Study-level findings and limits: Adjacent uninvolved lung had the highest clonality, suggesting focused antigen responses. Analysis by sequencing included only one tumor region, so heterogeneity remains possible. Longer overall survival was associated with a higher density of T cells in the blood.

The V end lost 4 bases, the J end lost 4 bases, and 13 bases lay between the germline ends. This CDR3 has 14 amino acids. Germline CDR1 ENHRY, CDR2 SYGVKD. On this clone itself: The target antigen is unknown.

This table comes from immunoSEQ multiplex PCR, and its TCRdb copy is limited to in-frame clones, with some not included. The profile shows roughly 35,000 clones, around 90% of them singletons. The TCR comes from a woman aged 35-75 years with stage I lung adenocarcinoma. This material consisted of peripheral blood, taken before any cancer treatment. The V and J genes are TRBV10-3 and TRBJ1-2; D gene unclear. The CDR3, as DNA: TGTGCCATCAGTGCAGAATCCCGGAGCTATGGCTACACCTTC. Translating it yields CAISAESRSYGYTF.